This T cell receptor (beta chain) was documented in a study of T cell responses to AZD1222 COVID-19 vaccine. Comments on this clone: This sample also contains other DNA sequences that code for the same CDR3.

The protocol was immunoSEQ multiplex PCR, while the TCRdb copy is restricted to in-frame clones and leaves out a portion. This table has 150,000 to 200,000 clones, approximately 91% appearing once. Sequenced here: peripheral blood, sampled on day 0 of AZD1222 vaccination. This sequence was found in an adult in good health.

The CDR3 nucleotides are TGTGCCAGCAGCTTAGGTCTACAGGGTTCTCAGTACTTC. Translating gives CASSLGLQGSQYF. This chain joins TRBV7-9 and TRBJ2-5, with D tentatively TRBD1 (6 bases). The CDR3 extends over 13 amino acids. V gave up 1 base and J gave up 11 bases, with 14 bases separating them. The germline V gene encodes CDR1 SEHNR and CDR2 FQNEAQ (reference sequence).